This is a list of T cell receptor beta chains from one sample in a study of T-cell memory formation after mild COVID-19. TCRdb re-analysed the 5' RACE reads in MiXCR, keeping a single row per CDR3 protein. There are 400,000 to 500,000 distinct CDR3 sequences in the sample; about 19% occur only once, and more than 8% lies in the top ten. Sequencing was performed on PBMCs or a T cell subset sorted from them (not recorded which). These TCRs come from an adult woman who had mild COVID-19 (a few samples of this study predate the infection). Cell type and time point are not known. Each CDR3 is given with its conserved first and last residue. D genes are given only for firm matches. A clone size is listed for some rows: how often the clone was seen (once, few, many), or a class if it is expanded.

. TRBJ1-5 TRBV12-3/TRBV12-4 15 TRBD1 CASSLDRDRDQPQHF TGTGCCAGCAGTTTAGACCGGGACAGGGATCAGCCCCAGCATTTT
few TRBJ1-1 TRBV29-1 13 . CSVERKLNTEAFF TGCAGCGTTGAGCGCAAATTGAACACTGAAGCTTTCTTT
few TRBJ2-1 TRBV30 12 . CAWSSAGSEQFF TGTGCCTGGAGTTCAGCGGGCAGTGAGCAGTTCTTC
few TRBJ1-2 TRBV7-9 14 . CASSPKGGSYGYTF TGTGCCAGCAGTCCCAAGGGGGGCAGCTATGGCTACACCTTC
few TRBJ2-1 TRBV4-3 13 . CASSQGVGNEQFF TGCGCCAGCAGCCAAGGGGTGGGTAATGAGCAGTTCTTC
. TRBJ2-7 TRBV7-6 14 TRBD1 CASSSPDRPYEQYF TGTGCCAGCAGCTCCCCGGACAGGCCCTACGAGCAGTACTTC
few TRBJ1-1 TRBV12-3/TRBV12-4 14 TRBD1 CASSPGQGYAEAFF TGTGCCAGCAGTCCCGGACAGGGTTACGCTGAAGCTTTCTTT
few TRBJ2-1 TRBV11-2 18 TRBD2 CASSLDDLAGERYNEQFF TGTGCCAGCAGCTTAGATGACTTGGCGGGGGAGCGGTACAATGAGCAGTTCTTC
few TRBJ2-1 TRBV7-2 14 . CASSLSGLALEQFF TGTGCCAGCAGCTTAAGCGGCCTAGCGCTTGAGCAGTTCTTC
. TRBJ2-7 TRBV5-1 14 . CASSLAPRTVEQYF TGCGCCAGCAGCTTGGCGCCCAGGACGGTTGAGCAGTACTTC
. TRBJ2-5 TRBV12-3/TRBV12-4 18 . CASSLGVSGGDSTETQYF TGTGCCAGCAGTTTGGGGGTGTCGGGGGGGGACAGCACAGAGACCCAGTACTTC
. TRBJ1-1 TRBV18 12 TRBD1 CASSRQGPEAFF TGTGCCAGCTCGCGACAGGGTCCTGAAGCTTTCTTT
. TRBJ2-7 TRBV4-3 12 . CASSQRGLEQYF TGCGCCAGCAGCCAAAGGGGACTCGAGCAGTACTTC
few TRBJ2-1 TRBV24-1 20 TRBD2 CATSDPGTSGTSPTYNEQFF TGTGCCACCAGTGACCCCGGGACTAGCGGGACAAGTCCGACCTACAATGAGCAGTTCTTC
. TRBJ1-2 TRBV5-1 14 TRBD1 CASSLDRMNYGYTF TGCGCCAGCAGCCTGGACAGGATGAACTATGGCTACACCTTC
. TRBJ2-7 TRBV24-1 14 . CATSDTGHTHEQYF TGTGCCACCAGTGATACAGGGCATACCCACGAGCAGTACTTC
few TRBJ2-7 TRBV7-6 15 . CASSIHGGVAYEQYF TGTGCCAGCAGCATCCATGGGGGTGTTGCGTACGAGCAGTACTTC
. TRBJ2-7 TRBV12-3/TRBV12-4 14 TRBD1 CASSVRPTGDEQYF TGTGCCAGCAGTGTCCGGCCAACAGGGGACGAGCAGTACTTC
. TRBJ1-2 TRBV6-5 15 . CASSFVDRPNYGYTF TGTGCCAGCAGTTTTGTTGACAGGCCGAACTATGGCTACACCTTC
. TRBJ2-7 TRBV5-6 14 . CASSLGASLYEQYF TGTGCCAGCAGCTTGGGGGCGAGCCTCTACGAGCAGTACTTC
. TRBJ2-4 TRBV5-5 17 . CASSIFTGTLGRNIQYF TGTGCCAGCAGCATATTCACCGGGACCTTGGGCCGGAACATTCAGTACTTC
. TRBJ2-7 TRBV2 12 . CASSQVVAEQYF TGTGCCAGCAGCCAAGTGGTAGCCGAGCAGTACTTC
few TRBJ2-1 TRBV3-1 16 TRBD2 CASSQGFGGVINEQFF TGTGCCAGCAGCCAAGGTTTCGGGGGGGTAATTAATGAGCAGTTCTTC
. TRBJ2-3 TRBV7-2 12 . CASSLSTSTQYF TGTGCCAGCAGCTTAAGTACGAGTACGCAGTATTTT
. TRBJ2-4 TRBV15 17 TRBD1 CATSRFRGQLAKNIQYF TGTGCCACCAGCAGATTCAGGGGGCAACTAGCCAAAAACATTCAGTACTTC
. TRBJ1-1 TRBV29-1 10 . CSVVVTEAFF TGCAGCGTTGTTGTGACTGAAGCTTTCTTT
few TRBJ1-6 TRBV5-1 14 TRBD1 CASSSGQGESPLHF TGCGCCAGCAGCTCGGGACAGGGAGAATCACCCCTCCACTTT
. TRBJ2-5 TRBV4-1 14 . CASSQVGSAETQYF TGCGCCAGCAGCCAAGTTGGGTCCGCGGAGACCCAGTACTTC
few TRBJ1-3 TRBV19 15 . CASSTSPRTGNTIYF TGTGCCAGTAGTACTAGCCCGAGAACTGGAAACACCATATATTTT
few TRBJ2-1 TRBV20-1 14 . CSASPYRSYNEQFF TGCAGTGCTTCCCCGTATCGCTCCTACAATGAGCAGTTCTTC
. TRBJ1-4 TRBV9 15 . CASSVAGATNEKLFF TGTGCCAGCAGCGTCGCCGGGGCAACTAATGAAAAACTGTTTTTT
few TRBJ2-1 TRBV2 12 TRBD1 CASSGDSNEQFF TGTGCCAGCAGTGGGGACAGCAATGAGCAGTTCTTC
many TRBJ2-2 TRBV11-3 16 TRBD1 CASSSWTGAVTGELFF TGTGCCAGCAGCTCCTGGACAGGGGCGGTTACCGGGGAGCTGTTTTTT